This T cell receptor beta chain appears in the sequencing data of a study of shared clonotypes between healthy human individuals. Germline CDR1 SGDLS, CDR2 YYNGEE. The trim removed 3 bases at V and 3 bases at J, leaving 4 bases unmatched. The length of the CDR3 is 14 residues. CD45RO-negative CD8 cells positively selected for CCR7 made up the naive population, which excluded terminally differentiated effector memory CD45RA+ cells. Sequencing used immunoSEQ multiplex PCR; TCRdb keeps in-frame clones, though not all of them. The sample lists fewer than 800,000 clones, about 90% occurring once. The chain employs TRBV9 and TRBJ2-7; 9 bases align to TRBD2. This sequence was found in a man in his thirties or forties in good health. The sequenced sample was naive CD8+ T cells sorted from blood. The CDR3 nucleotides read TGTGCCAGCAGCGCCCTAGCGGGGAACTACGAGCAGTACTTC. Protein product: CASSALAGNYEQYF.